These T cell receptor beta chains were read from a single sample in a study of response to subunit inactivated influenza vaccine. One entry per CDR3 protein results from TCRdb running MiXCR on the RT-PCR reads. The sample includes roughly 700,000 distinct CDR3 sequences, roughly 14% of them seen just once. The material sequenced was PBMCs from blood, taken about 12 days after vaccination. Receptor source: a middle-aged man who received an inactivated influenza vaccine. Both conserved end residues are part of each CDR3. The D gene is left open where the match is weak. Some rows have no size entry. The others give once, few or many, or a class for an expanded clone.

>TRBV7-9|TRBJ2-7|.|14|.
CASSLNGGRDEQYF
TGTGCCAGCAGCTTAAACGGAGGGCGCGACGAGCAGTACTTC
>TRBV5-8|TRBJ2-1|few|15|TRBD2
CADVSGRLFWDEQFF
TGTGCCGACGTTAGCGGGAGGTTGTTTTGGGATGAGCAGTTCTTC
>TRBV10-3|TRBJ2-2|many|14|TRBD1
CAITRDRGSGELFF
TGTGCCATCACCAGGGACAGGGGATCCGGGGAGCTGTTTTTT
>TRBV12-3/TRBV12-4|TRBJ2-1|few|17|.
CASSLAPGQGSDNEQFF
TGTGCCAGCAGTTTAGCCCCGGGACAAGGGTCGGACAATGAGCAGTTCTTC
>TRBV5-1|TRBJ2-1|.|16|TRBD2
CASSSSLSGPYNEQFF
TGCGCCAGCAGCTCCTCCCTTAGCGGGCCATACAATGAGCAGTTCTTC
>TRBV7-9|TRBJ2-4|few|13|TRBD1
CASSSGTVNIQYF
TGTGCCAGCAGCTCAGGGACAGTTAACATTCAGTACTTC
>TRBV28|TRBJ2-7|few|15|.
CASSLWRTRNYEQYF
TGTGCCAGCAGTTTATGGCGGACCAGAAACTACGAGCAGTACTTC
>TRBV20-1|TRBJ2-1|few|14|.
CSARVRTAHNEQFF
TGCAGTGCTAGAGTACGGACAGCCCACAATGAGCAGTTCTTC
>TRBV6-5|TRBJ2-1|few|13|.
CASSYRRESEQFF
TGTGCCAGCAGTTACCGTCGGGAGAGTGAGCAGTTCTTC
>TRBV6-1|TRBJ2-4|.|15|TRBD1
CASTDGQGSKNIQYF
TGTGCCAGCACCGACGGACAGGGGTCCAAAAACATTCAGTACTTC
>TRBV7-2|TRBJ2-7|few|16|.
CASSRNHIGGPYEQYF
TGTGCCAGCAGCCGTAACCATATCGGGGGGCCCTACGAGCAGTACTTC
>TRBV12-3/TRBV12-4|TRBJ1-5|many|14|.
CASSLGGSNQPQHF
TGTGCCAGCAGCCTTGGCGGTAGCAATCAGCCCCAGCATTTT
>TRBV20-1|TRBJ2-1|few|14|TRBD2
CSASLAGVGNEQFF
TGCAGTGCTAGTCTCGCGGGAGTTGGTAATGAGCAGTTCTTC
>TRBV19|TRBJ2-7|.|15|TRBD1
CASTPMGTGTGEQYF
TGTGCCAGTACCCCAATGGGGACAGGGACCGGCGAGCAGTACTTC
>TRBV5-5|TRBJ1-5|.|14|TRBD1
CASSGGQGHQPQHF
TGTGCCAGCAGCGGGGGACAGGGCCATCAGCCCCAGCATTTT
>TRBV14|TRBJ1-1|few|15|TRBD1
CASSADRAFNTEAFF
TGTGCCAGCAGCGCGGACAGGGCCTTCAACACTGAAGCTTTCTTT
>TRBV7-9|TRBJ2-1|few|15|TRBD2
CASSFTSGRYNEQFF
TGTGCCAGCAGCTTTACTAGCGGGAGGTACAATGAGCAGTTCTTC
>TRBV7-9|TRBJ1-1|many|12|.
CASSLGYGEAFF
TGTGCCAGCAGCTTAGGGTACGGAGAAGCTTTCTTT
>TRBV3-1|TRBJ1-1|few|14|.
CASSPTLVNTEAFF
TGTGCCAGCAGTCCCACCCTAGTGAACACTGAAGCTTTCTTT
>TRBV12-3/TRBV12-4|TRBJ1-5|.|14|.
CASTSGGGGQPQHF
TGTGCCAGCACGTCCGGGGGGGGCGGGCAGCCCCAGCATTTT
>TRBV12-3/TRBV12-4|TRBJ2-2|.|16|.
CASSFVGPRNTGELFF
TGTGCCAGCAGTTTTGTGGGGCCCCGGAACACCGGGGAGCTGTTTTTT
>TRBV9|TRBJ2-1|few|13|.
CASSGRNYNEQFF
TGTGCCAGCAGCGGACGGAACTACAATGAGCAGTTCTTC
>TRBV20-1|TRBJ2-1|few|19|.
CSARDPRSSRTAGIHEQFF
TGCAGTGCTAGAGATCCTCGGAGTAGTCGGACTGCCGGTATCCATGAGCAGTTCTTC
>TRBV20-1|TRBJ2-1|few|14|TRBD2
CSARASGIRYEQFF
TGCAGTGCTAGGGCTAGCGGGATTAGGTATGAGCAGTTCTTC
>TRBV20-1|TRBJ2-5|few|14|.
CSARWASAQETQYF
TGCAGTGCTAGATGGGCTAGCGCGCAAGAGACCCAGTACTTC
>TRBV27|TRBJ2-1|.|14|TRBD2
CASSTSGGPSEQFF
TGTGCCAGCTCGACTAGCGGAGGTCCCAGTGAGCAGTTCTTC
>TRBV4-3|TRBJ2-2|.|16|.
CASSQDPIVRTGELFF
TGCGCCAGCAGCCAAGATCCGATCGTCCGCACCGGGGAGCTGTTTTTT